The 17 T cell receptor beta chains below were found in one sample sequenced in a study of T cell responses to AZD1222 COVID-19 vaccine. Assay: immunoSEQ multiplex PCR; the TCRdb copy retains only in-frame clones and omits some. The sample comprises approximately 120,000 clones, around 90% of which are singletons, and around 6.1% rests with the top ten. Sequenced here: peripheral blood, sampled on day 0 of AZD1222 vaccination. All receptors come from an adult in good health.

The gene calls are TRBV28 and TRBJ2-2; possibly TRBD2 for D (6 bases). Trimming shortened V by 9 bases and J by 4 bases, and 12 bases separated the two germline ends. The length of the CDR3 is 13 residues. Germline CDR1 MDHEN, CDR2 SYDVKM. The CDR3 sequence is CASFGLFTGELFF. The CDR3 DNA sequence: TGTGCCAGTTTCGGACTATTCACCGGGGAGCTGTTTTTT.

Only a few counts were recorded for this clone. J is TRBJ1-5 and V is TRBV29-1, with D unresolved. The germline V gene has CDR1 SQVTM and CDR2 ANQGSEA. The CDR3 runs to 14 residues. V was cut by 4 bases and J by 2 bases, with 12 bases left in between. CDR3 region: CSVGEGGGNQPQHF. CDR3 sequence (DNA): TGCAGCGTTGGAGAGGGAGGCGGCAATCAGCCCCAGCATTTT.

The rearrangement links TRBV2 to TRBJ2-7; either TRBD1 or TRBD2 may supply D (5 bases each). V lost 10 bases and J lost 0, with 10 bases in between. The CDR3 has 12 amino acids. Per the germline V gene, CDR1 is SNHLY and CDR2 is FYNNEI. CDR3 amino acids: CANTGASYEQYF. Here the CDR3 DNA reads TGTGCCAACACCGGGGCCTCCTACGAGCAGTACTTC.

The rearrangement links TRBV5-6 to TRBJ2-7; perhaps TRBD1 as D (5 bases). This CDR3 region has 14 residues. V lost 3 bases to trimming and J lost 3 bases, with 13 bases between them. Germline V lookup: CDR1 SGHDT, CDR2 YYEEEE. The CDR3 region is CASSSGMADYEQYF. The DNA for the CDR3 is TGTGCCAGCAGCTCAGGGATGGCGGACTACGAGCAGTACTTC. Looking up the rest from reference TRBV5-6 and TRBJ2-7 gives the full variable domain: DAGVTQSPTHLIKTRGQQVTLRCSPKSGHDTVSWYQQALGQGPQFIFQYYEEEERQRGNFPDRFSGHQFPNYSSELNVNALLLGDSALYLCASSSGMADYEQYFGPGTRLTVT.

This clone was seen a handful of times. CDR3 sequence reads: CASSQGGSGYEQYF. The DNA for the CDR3 is TGTGCCAGCAGCCAAGGGGGGTCCGGCTACGAGCAGTACTTC. The chain recombines TRBV4-2 with TRBJ2-7; possibly TRBD1 or TRBD2 for D (5 bases each). The CDR3 is 14 residues long. V was clipped by 1 base and J by 3 bases, with 10 bases between them. Germline lookup yields CDR1 LGHNA and CDR2 YNFKEQ.

The chain is built from TRBV7-9 and TRBJ2-7; no reliable D call. The CDR3 spans 15 residues. Between the trimmed V and J ends, which lost 5 bases and 0 bases, there was a span of 14 bases. The germline V gene encodes CDR1 SEHNR and CDR2 FQNEAQ (reference sequence). The CDR3 DNA sequence: TGTGCCAGCAGCCCAACGACGGCCGGCTCCTACGAGCAGTACTTC. Residues: CASSPTTAGSYEQYF. Full variable domain (rest looked up from reference TRBV7-9 and TRBJ2-7): DTGVSQNPRHKITKRGQNVTFRCDPISEHNRLYWYRQTLGQGPEFLTYFQNEAQLEKSRLLSDRFSAERPKGSFSTLEIQRTEQGDSAMYLCASSPTTAGSYEQYFGPGTRLTVT.

This clone was seen only a few times. The chain couples TRBV9 to TRBJ2-2, with D possibly being TRBD2 (5 bases). The CDR3 totals 13 residues. The ends were cut back, 8 bases at V and 6 bases at J, with 14 bases in the middle. Germline V gene data show CDR1 as SGDLS and CDR2 as YYNGEE. The CDR3 protein is CASVPGYAGELFF. CDR3 DNA sequence: TGTGCCAGTGTTCCGGGGTACGCCGGGGAGCTGTTTTTT.

The V gene is TRBV7-2, the J gene TRBJ1-2; the D gene is possibly TRBD1 (6 bases). The CDR3 spans 14 residues. Germline lookup yields CDR1 SGHTA and CDR2 FQGNSA. V was cut by 2 bases and J by 7 bases, with 14 bases left in between. CDR3 protein: CASSLHRELGGYTF. The CDR3 DNA follows: TGTGCCAGCAGCTTACACAGGGAACTAGGTGGCTACACCTTC.

This rearrangement joins TRBV5-1 to TRBJ2-5, with D possibly TRBD1 on 6 matching bases. V was trimmed by 2 bases and J by 3 bases, leaving 11 bases between them. Per the germline V gene, CDR1 is SGHRS and CDR2 is YFSETQ. This CDR3 is built from 14 residues. CDR3 region: CASSFQGTEETQYF. CDR3 coding DNA: TGCGCCAGCAGCTTTCAGGGGACGGAAGAGACCCAGTACTTC.

The rearrangement uses TRBV11-3 and TRBJ2-7; perhaps D is TRBD1 or TRBD2 (6 bases each). Germline V gene lookup returns CDR1 SGHNT and CDR2 YENEEA. V dropped 5 bases and J dropped 4 bases, with 18 bases sitting between them. The length of the CDR3 is 15 residues. This chain's CDR3 is CASSPGGGVEYEQYF. The CDR3, as DNA: TGTGCCAGCAGCCCCGGGGGCGGGGTGGAGTACGAGCAGTACTTC.

V and J are TRBV6-6 and TRBJ1-1; D is undetermined. Germline CDR1 and CDR2: MNHNY and SVGAGI (reference sequence). The CDR3 consists of 14 residues. Trimming stripped 2 bases from V and 0 bases from J, with 7 bases between. The chain's CDR3 is CASSYRKMNTEAFF. CDR3 sequence (DNA): TGTGCCAGCAGTTACCGGAAAATGAACACTGAAGCTTTCTTT.

The V and J genes are TRBV4-3 and TRBJ1-2; 9 bases map to TRBD1. Germline V lookup: CDR1 LGHNA, CDR2 YSLEER. The V segment lost 4 bases and the J segment 6 bases; nucleotides outside the gene matches: 12. The CDR3 totals 16 residues. Here the CDR3 reads CASSPTLTGGADGYTF. DNA for the CDR3: TGCGCCAGCAGCCCTACTTTAACAGGGGGCGCGGATGGCTACACCTTC.

V and J are TRBV19 and TRBJ2-4; unclear D gene. The V end was cut by 3 bases, the J end by 3 bases, with 9 bases between. Germline CDR1 reads LNHDA; CDR2 reads SQIVND (reference sequence). The CDR3 sequence is 14 residues long. The CDR3 DNA is TGTGCCAGTAGTATGGACGTGGGCAAAAACATTCAGTACTTC. Translation gives CASSMDVGKNIQYF.

CDR3 nucleotide sequence: TGTGCCAGCAGCTTATTTCAGGTCGGGGAGCTGTTTTTT. It translates to CASSLFQVGELFF. This chain uses TRBV11-2 with TRBJ2-2; D not certain. The CDR3 totals 13 residues. CDR1 is SGHAT and CDR2 is FQNNGV in the germline V gene. The ends were cut back, 2 bases at V and 7 bases at J, with 8 bases in the middle.

J is TRBJ2-3 and V is TRBV7-2; 8 nucleotides line up with TRBD1. V dropped 5 bases and J dropped 14; count of bases not matched to a gene: 9. The CDR3 covers 12 residues. Germline V lookup: CDR1 SGHTA, CDR2 FQGNSA. CDR3 DNA sequence: TGTGCCAGCAGCGCAGGGACAGGCTATCCGTATTTT. It translates to CASSAGTGYPYF. Based on the CDR3 plus reference TRBV7-2 and TRBJ2-3, the full variable domain is GAGVSQSPSNKVTEKGKDVELRCDPISGHTALYWYRQSLGQGLEFLIYFQGNSAPDKSGLPSDRFSAERTGGSVSTLTIQRTQQEDSAVYLCASSAGTGYPYFGPGTRLTVL.

This clone was recorded once. V is TRBV29-1 and J is TRBJ1-1; D unresolved. The CDR3 is 12 amino acids. V was shortened by 1 base and J by 10 bases, with 13 bases between the two germline ends. The V gene's germline CDR1 is SQVTM and CDR2 ANQGSEA. Here the CDR3 DNA reads TGCAGCGTTGAAGGGCCCTTAATTGGAGCTTTCTTT. It yields the protein CSVEGPLIGAFF.

The V gene is TRBV28, the J gene TRBJ1-6; D unresolved. Germline V gives CDR1 MDHEN, CDR2 SYDVKM. Trimming removed 3 bases from V and 0 bases from J, with 12 bases in between. CDR3 length: 17 residues. The CDR3 here is CASSFRTVSSYNSPLHF. The CDR3 DNA is TGTGCCAGCAGTTTCCGGACCGTGAGCTCCTATAATTCACCCCTCCACTTT.